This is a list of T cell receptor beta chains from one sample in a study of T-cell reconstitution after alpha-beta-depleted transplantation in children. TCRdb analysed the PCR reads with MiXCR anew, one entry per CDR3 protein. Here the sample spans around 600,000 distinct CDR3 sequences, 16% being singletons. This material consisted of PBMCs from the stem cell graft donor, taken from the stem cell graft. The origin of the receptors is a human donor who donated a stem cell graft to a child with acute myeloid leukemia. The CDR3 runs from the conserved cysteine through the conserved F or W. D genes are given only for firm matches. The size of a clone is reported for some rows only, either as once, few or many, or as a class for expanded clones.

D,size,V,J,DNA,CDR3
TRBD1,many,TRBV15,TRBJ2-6,TGTGCCACCAGCTGGGACAGGGGTTCTGGGGCCAACGTCCTGACTTTC,CATSWDRGSGANVLTF
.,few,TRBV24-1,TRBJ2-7,TGTGCCACCAGTGACCCGGGACGCTTGGAGCAGTACTTC,CATSDPGRLEQYF
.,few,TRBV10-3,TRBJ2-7,TGTGCCATCAGTGAGGAGACAGGCCGTACCGGCGTAGCCTACGAGCAGTACTTC,CAISEETGRTGVAYEQYF
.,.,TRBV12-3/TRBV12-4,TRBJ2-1,TGTGCCAGCAGCCTTGACTGTTACAATGAGCAGTTCTTC,CASSLDCYNEQFF
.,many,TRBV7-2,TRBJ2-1,TGTGCCAGCAGCTTATCCCCTACGTCCTACAATGAGCAGTTCTTC,CASSLSPTSYNEQFF
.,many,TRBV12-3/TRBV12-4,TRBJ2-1,TGTGCCAGCAGTTTCTGGGGTAGCGGCGGGGATGAGCAGTTCTTC,CASSFWGSGGDEQFF
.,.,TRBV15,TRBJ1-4,TGTGCCACCAGCAGATTTACCACGGCAGGGGAAAAACTGTTTTTT,CATSRFTTAGEKLFF
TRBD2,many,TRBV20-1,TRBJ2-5,TGCAGTGGTGATATAGCGGGGGGGGCTTCCTCCAGAGAGACCCAGTACTTC,CSGDIAGGASSRETQYF
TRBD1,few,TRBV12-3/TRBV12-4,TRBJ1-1,TGTGCCAGCAGTTTAGGACAGGGGTCCTCCGAAGCTTTCTTT,CASSLGQGSSEAFF
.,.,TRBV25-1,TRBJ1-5,TGTGCCAGCAGTGAAGGGGCGGGGGGCCTTCAGCCCCAGCATTTT,CASSEGAGGLQPQHF
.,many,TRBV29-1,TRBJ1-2,TGCAGCGTTGAAGATCCAGCCAGATTCAACTATGGCTACACCTTC,CSVEDPARFNYGYTF
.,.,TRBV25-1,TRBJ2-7,TGTGCCAGCAGTGAAACAGGAGGGTTTCGCGACGAGCAGTACTTC,CASSETGGFRDEQYF
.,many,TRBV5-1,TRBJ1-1,TGCGCCAGCAGCCAACAGGTGAGCACTGAAGCTTTCTTT,CASSQQVSTEAFF
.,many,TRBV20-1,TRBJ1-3,TGCAGTGCTAGAAAGGATGCCGGTGCCGGAAACACCATATATTTT,CSARKDAGAGNTIYF
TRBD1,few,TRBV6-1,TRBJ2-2,TGTGCCAGCAGTAAGGGAACCACAGGGGGAAATACCGGGGAGCTGTTTTTT,CASSKGTTGGNTGELFF
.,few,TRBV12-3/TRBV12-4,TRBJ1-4,TGTGCCAGCAGTTTAGGGCAGGCTGGGGGTGAAAAACTGTTTTTT,CASSLGQAGGEKLFF
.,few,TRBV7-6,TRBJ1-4,TGTGCCAGCAGCTTCGACCCACGTGGAAAACTGTTTTTT,CASSFDPRGKLFF
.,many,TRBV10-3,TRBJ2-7,TGTGCCATCAGTCCTGGGCCTTCAGATTCATACGAGCAGTACTTC,CAISPGPSDSYEQYF
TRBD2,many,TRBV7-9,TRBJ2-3,TGTGCCAGCAGCCGGACTAGCAGCACAGATACGCAGTATTTT,CASSRTSSTDTQYF
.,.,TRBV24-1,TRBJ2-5,TGTGCCACCAGTGACGGCGGGACCTTTAAACAAGAGACCCAGTACTTC,CATSDGGTFKQETQYF
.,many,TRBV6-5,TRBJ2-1,TGTGCCAGCAGTCCTGGGCGCCCGGATGAGCAGTTCTTC,CASSPGRPDEQFF
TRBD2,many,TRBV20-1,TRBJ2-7,TGCAGTGCTAGTAATCGGGGAGGGACCTTGAGGGAGCAGTACTTC,CSASNRGGTLREQYF
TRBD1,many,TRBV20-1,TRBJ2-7,TGCAGTGCTAGCCAGGGGGTTTTTCACGAGCAGTACTTC,CSASQGVFHEQYF
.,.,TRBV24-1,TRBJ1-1,TGTGCCACCAGTGATTTGCTCCGGGGGACTGAAGCTTTCTTT,CATSDLLRGTEAFF
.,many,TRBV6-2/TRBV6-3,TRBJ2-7,TGTGCCAGCACGTTACGAGGGGACTACGAGCAGTACTTC,CASTLRGDYEQYF
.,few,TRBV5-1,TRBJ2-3,TGCGCCAGCAGCTTGGACGACAGCACAGATACGCAGTATTTT,CASSLDDSTDTQYF
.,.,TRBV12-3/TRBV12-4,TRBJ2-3,TGTGCCAGCAGTTTCCCAGCGTCGGGCACAGATACGCAGTATTTT,CASSFPASGTDTQYF